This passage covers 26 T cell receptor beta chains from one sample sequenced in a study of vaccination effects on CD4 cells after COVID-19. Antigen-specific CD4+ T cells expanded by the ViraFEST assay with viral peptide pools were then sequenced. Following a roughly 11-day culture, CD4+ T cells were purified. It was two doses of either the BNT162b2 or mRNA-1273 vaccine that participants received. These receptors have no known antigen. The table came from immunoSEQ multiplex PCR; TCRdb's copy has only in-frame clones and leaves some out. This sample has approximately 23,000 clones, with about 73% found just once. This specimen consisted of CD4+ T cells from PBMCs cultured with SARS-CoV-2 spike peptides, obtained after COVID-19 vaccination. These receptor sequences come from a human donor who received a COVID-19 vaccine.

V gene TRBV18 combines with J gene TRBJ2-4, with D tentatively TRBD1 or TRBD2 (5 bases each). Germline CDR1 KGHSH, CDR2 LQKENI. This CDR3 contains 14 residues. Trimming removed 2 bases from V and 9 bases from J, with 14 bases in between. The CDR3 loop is CASSPSPGPTIQYF. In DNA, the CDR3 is TGTGCCAGCTCACCAAGCCCGGGGCCAACCATTCAGTACTTC.

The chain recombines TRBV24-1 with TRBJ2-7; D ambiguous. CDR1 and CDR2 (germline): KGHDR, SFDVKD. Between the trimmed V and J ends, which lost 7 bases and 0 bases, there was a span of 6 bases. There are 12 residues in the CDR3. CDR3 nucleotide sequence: TGTGCCACCAGCGACACCTCCTACGAGCAGTACTTC. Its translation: CATSDTSYEQYF.

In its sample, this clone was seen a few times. CDR3 DNA sequence: TGTGCCAGCGGATCGACAGGGGGCACCTATGGCTACACCTTC. Its protein product is CASGSTGGTYGYTF. V and J are TRBV5-4 and TRBJ1-2; 10 bases are shared with TRBD1. CDR1 SGHNT and CDR2 YYREEE come from the germline V gene (reference sequence). V gave up 7 bases and J gave up 4 bases; unmatched junction bases: 7. The CDR3 extends over 14 amino acids.

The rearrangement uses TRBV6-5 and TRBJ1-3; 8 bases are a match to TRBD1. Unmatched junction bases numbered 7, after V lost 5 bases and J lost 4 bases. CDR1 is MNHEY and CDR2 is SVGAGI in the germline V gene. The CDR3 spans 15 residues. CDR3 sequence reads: CASSPRTGTGNTIYF. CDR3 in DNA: TGTGCCAGCAGTCCCCGGACAGGGACGGGAAACACCATATATTTT.

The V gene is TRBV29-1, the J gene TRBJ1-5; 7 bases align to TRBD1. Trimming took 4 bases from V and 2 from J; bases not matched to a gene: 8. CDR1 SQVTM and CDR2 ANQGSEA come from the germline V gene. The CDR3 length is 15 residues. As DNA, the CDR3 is TGCAGCGTTGTCCCAGGGGGATCGGGCAATCAGCCCCAGCATTTT. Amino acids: CSVVPGGSGNQPQHF.

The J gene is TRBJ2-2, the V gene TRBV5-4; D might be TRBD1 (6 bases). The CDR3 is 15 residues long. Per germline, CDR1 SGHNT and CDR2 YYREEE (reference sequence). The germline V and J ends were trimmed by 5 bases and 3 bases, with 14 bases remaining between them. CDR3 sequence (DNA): TGTGCCAGCAGGGCCAGGGGTTGGGACACCGGGGAGCTGTTTTTT. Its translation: CASRARGWDTGELFF. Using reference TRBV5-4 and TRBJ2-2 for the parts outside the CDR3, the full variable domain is ETGVTQSPTHLIKTRGQQVTLRCSSQSGHNTVSWYQQALGQGPQFIFQYYREEENGRGNFPPRFSGLQFPNYSSELNVNALELDDSALYLCASRARGWDTGELFFGEGSRLTVL.

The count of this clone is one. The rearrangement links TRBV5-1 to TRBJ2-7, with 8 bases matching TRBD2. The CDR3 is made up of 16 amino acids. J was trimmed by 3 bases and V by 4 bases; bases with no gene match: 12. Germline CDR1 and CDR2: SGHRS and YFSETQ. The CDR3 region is CASSPGGGIGRYEQYF. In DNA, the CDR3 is TGCGCCAGCAGCCCGGGGGGGGGAATCGGTCGCTACGAGCAGTACTTC.

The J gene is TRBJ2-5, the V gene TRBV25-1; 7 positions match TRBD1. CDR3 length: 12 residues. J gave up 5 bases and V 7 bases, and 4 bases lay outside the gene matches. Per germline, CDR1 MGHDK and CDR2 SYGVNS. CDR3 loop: CASTGRGETQYF. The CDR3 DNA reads TGTGCCAGCACAGGCAGGGGGGAGACCCAGTACTTC.

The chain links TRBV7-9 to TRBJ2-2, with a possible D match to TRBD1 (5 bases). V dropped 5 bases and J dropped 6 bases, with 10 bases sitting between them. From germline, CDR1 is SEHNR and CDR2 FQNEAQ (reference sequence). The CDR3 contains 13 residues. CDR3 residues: CASSPGPPGELFF. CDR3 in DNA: TGTGCCAGCAGCCCAGGGCCCCCCGGGGAGCTGTTTTTT.

The CDR3 DNA sequence: TGTGCCAGTAGTATAGGTCTAAGGGGGAATCAGCCCCAGCATTTT. Its protein is CASSIGLRGNQPQHF. This chain links TRBV19 with TRBJ1-5, with D possibly being TRBD1 (6 bases). CDR1 LNHDA and CDR2 SQIVND come from the germline V gene (reference sequence). The CDR3 has 15 residues. Trimming took 1 base from V and 4 from J, leaving 11 bases between them.

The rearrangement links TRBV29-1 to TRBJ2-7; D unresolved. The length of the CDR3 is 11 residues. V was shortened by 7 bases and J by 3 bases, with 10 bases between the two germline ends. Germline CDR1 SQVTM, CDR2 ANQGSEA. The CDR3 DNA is TGCAGCGCGGTGGAAAACTACGAGCAGTACTTC. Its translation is CSAVENYEQYF.

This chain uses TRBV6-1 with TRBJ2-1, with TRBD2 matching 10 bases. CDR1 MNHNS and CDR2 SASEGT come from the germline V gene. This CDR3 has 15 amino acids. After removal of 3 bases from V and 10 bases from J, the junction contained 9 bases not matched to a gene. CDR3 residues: CASSDGLAGALEQFF. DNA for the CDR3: TGTGCCAGCAGTGATGGCCTAGCGGGAGCCTTGGAGCAGTTCTTC.

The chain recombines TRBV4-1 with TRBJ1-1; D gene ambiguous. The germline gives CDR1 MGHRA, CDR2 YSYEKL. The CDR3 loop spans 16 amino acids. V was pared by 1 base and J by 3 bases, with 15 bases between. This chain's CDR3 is CASSQGIPLADTEAFF. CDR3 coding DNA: TGCGCCAGCAGCCAAGGTATACCACTGGCGGACACTGAAGCTTTCTTT.

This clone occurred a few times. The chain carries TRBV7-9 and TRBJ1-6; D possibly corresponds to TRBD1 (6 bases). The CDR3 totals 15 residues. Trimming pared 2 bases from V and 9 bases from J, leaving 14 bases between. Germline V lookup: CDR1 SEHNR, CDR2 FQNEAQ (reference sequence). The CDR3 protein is CASSLSTGAVSPLHF. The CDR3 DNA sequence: TGTGCCAGCAGCTTATCGACAGGAGCGGTTTCACCCCTCCACTTT.

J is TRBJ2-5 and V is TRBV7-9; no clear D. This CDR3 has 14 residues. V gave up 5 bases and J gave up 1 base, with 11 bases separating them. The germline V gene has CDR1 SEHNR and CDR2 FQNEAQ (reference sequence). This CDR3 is CASSPGRLQETQYF. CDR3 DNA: TGTGCCAGCAGCCCCGGACGGCTCCAAGAGACCCAGTACTTC.

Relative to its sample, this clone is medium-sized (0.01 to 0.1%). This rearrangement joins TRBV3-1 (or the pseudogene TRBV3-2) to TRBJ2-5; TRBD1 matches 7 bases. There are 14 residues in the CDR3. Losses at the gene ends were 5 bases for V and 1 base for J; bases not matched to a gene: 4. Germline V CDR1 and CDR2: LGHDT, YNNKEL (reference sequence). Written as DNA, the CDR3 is TGTGCCAGCAGCGCGTACAGGGGCCAAGAGACCCAGTACTTC. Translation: CASSAYRGQETQYF.

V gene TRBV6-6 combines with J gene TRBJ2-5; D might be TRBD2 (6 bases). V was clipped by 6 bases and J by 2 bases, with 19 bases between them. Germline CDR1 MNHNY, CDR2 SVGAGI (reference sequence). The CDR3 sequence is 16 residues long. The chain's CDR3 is CASRRDGGIRQETQYF. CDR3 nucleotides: TGTGCCAGCAGGAGGGACGGGGGAATCCGTCAAGAGACCCAGTACTTC.

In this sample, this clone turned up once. This CDR3 reads CASRSGGDTQYF. The CDR3 DNA reads as TGTGCCAGTCGGAGCGGGGGCGATACGCAGTATTTT. The chain joins TRBV19 to TRBJ2-3; 8 bases map to TRBD2. Per the germline V gene, CDR1 is LNHDA and CDR2 is SQIVND (reference sequence). This CDR3 region has 12 residues. Trimming cost V 8 bases and J 6 bases; bases outside gene matches: 4.

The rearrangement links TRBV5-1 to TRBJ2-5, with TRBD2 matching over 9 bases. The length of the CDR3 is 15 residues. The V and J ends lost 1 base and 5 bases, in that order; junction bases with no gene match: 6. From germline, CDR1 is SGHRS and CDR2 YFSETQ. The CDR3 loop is CASSLSPSGVETQYF. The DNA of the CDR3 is TGCGCCAGCAGCTTGTCTCCTAGCGGGGTTGAGACCCAGTACTTC.

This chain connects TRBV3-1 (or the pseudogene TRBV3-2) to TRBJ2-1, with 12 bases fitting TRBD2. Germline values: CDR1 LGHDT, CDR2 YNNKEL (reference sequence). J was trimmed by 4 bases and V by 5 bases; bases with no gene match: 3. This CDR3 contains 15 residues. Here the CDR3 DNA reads TGTGCCAGCAGCACCCTAGCGGGAGGGTACAATGAGCAGTTCTTC. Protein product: CASSTLAGGYNEQFF.

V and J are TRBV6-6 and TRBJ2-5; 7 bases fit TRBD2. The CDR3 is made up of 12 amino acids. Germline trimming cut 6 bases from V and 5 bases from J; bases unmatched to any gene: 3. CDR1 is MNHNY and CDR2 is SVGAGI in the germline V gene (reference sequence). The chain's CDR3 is CASSRDYETQYF. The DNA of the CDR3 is TGTGCCAGCAGCCGGGACTACGAGACCCAGTACTTC.

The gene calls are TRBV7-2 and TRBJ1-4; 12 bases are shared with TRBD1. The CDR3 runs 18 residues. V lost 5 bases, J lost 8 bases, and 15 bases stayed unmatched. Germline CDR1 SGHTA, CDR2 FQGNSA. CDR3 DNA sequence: TGTGCCAGCAGCGTCACGGGACAGGGGGCGCTGGGGGTCGAAAAACTGTTTTTT. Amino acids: CASSVTGQGALGVEKLFF.

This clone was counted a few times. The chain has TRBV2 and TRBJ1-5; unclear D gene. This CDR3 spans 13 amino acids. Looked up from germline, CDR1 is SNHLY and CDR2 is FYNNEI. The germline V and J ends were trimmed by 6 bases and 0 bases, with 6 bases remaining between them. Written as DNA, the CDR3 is TGTGCCAGCAGGTTTTATAGCAATCAGCCCCAGCATTTT. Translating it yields CASRFYSNQPQHF.

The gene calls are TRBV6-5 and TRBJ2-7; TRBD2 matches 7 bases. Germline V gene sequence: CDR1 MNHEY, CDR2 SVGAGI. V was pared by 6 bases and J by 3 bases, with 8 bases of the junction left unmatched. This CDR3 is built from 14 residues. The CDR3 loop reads CASRRGEGHYEQYF. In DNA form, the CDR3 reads TGTGCCAGCAGACGGGGGGAGGGTCACTACGAGCAGTACTTC.

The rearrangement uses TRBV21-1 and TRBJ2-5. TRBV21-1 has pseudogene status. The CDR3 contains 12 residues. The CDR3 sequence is CASSKRKETQYF. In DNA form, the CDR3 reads TGTGCCAGCAGCAAAAGGAAAGAGACCCAGTACTTC.

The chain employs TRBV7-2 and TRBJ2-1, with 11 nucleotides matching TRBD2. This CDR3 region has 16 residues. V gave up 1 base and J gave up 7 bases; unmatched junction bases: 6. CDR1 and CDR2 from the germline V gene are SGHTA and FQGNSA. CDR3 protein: CASSLGLAGGLNEQFF. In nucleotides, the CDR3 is TGTGCCAGCAGCTTAGGGCTAGCGGGGGGCCTTAATGAGCAGTTCTTC.